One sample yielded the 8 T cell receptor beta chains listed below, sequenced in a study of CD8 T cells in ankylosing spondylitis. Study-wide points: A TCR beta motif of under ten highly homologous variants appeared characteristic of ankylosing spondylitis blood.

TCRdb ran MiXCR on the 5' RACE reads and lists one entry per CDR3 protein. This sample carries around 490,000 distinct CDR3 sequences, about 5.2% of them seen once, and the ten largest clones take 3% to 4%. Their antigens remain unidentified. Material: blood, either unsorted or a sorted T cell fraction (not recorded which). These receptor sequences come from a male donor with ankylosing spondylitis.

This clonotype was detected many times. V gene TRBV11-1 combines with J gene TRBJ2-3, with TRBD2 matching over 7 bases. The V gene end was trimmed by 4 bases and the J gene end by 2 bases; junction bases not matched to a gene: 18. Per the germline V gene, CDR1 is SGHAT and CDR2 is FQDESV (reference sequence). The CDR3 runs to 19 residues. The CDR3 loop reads CASSSPLSGHQGNTDTQYF. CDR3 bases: TGTGCCAGCAGCTCTCCTCTTAGCGGGCATCAAGGGAACACAGATACGCAGTATTTT.

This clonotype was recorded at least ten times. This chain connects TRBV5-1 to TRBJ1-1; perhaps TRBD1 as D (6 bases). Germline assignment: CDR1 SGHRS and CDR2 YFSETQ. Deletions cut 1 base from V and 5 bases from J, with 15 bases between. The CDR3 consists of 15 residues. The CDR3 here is CASSLSTGRRTEAFF. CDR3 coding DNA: TGCGCCAGCAGCTTGAGTACAGGGCGTCGGACTGAAGCTTTCTTT.

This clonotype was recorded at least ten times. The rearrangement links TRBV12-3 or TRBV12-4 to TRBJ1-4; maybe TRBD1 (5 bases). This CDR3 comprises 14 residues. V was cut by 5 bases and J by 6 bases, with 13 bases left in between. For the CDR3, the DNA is TGTGCCAGCAGTAAGGGGATTGAGGATGAAAAACTGTTTTTT. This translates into CASSKGIEDEKLFF.

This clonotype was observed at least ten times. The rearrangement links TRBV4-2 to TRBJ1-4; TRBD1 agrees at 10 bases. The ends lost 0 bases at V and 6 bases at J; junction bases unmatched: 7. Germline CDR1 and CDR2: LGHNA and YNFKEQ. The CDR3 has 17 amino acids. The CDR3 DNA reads TGTGCCAGCAGCCAAGATTGGGTCGGGACAGGGGATGAAAAACTGTTTTTT. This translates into CASSQDWVGTGDEKLFF.

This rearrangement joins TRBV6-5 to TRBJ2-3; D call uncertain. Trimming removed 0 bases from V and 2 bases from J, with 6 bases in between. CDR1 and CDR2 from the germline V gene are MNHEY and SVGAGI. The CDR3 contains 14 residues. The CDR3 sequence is CASSYSVDTDTQYF. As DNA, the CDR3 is TGTGCCAGCAGTTACTCGGTTGACACAGATACGCAGTATTTT.

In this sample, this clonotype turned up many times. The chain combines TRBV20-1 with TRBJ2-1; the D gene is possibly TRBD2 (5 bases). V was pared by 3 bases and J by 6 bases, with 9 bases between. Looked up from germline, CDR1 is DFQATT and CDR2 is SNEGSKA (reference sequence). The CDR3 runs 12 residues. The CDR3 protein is CSASRGLNEQFF. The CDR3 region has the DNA TGCAGTGCTAGCCGAGGGCTCAATGAGCAGTTCTTC.

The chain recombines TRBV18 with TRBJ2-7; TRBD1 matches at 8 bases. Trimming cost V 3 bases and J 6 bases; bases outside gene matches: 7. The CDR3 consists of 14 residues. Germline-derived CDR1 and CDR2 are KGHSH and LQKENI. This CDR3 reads CASSPTGDTGEQYF. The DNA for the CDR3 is TGTGCCAGCTCACCGACAGGGGATACGGGCGAGCAGTACTTC.

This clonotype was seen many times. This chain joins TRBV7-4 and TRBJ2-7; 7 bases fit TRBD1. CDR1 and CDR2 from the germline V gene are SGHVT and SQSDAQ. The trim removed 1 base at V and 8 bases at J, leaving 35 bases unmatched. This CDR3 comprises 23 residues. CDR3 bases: TGTGCCAGCAGCTTAGTAGGAGACAGGGTACGACAACTACTACGAGGACGGGTGGTTCAGCAGTACTTC. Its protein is CASSLVGDRVRQLLRGRVVQQYF.